Sequencing of this TCR beta chain was carried out in a study of spatial heterogeneity in lung cancer. Study in general: In cases with available follow-up PBMC samples, these were sequenced at a median of roughly two years after resection.

In the library, each TCR cDNA molecule bore its own unique molecular identifier. TCRdb reprocessed the 5' RACE reads with MiXCR, giving one entry per CDR3 protein. The table includes fewer than 150,000 distinct CDR3 sequences, 9.5% to 14% detected once. CDR1 SGHRS and CDR2 YFSETQ come from the germline V gene. The V gene lost 0 bases and the J gene lost 2 bases, with 13 bases spanning the gap. This CDR3 region has 16 residues. Time point indicated: blood at routine non-recurrence follow-up after resection. Material for sequencing was whole RNA from tumor, nontumor lung or frozen PBMC, left unsorted. This clonotype has just a few counts. What it binds is not known. Overall study results and limits: Follow-up blood showed ubiquitous expanded tumor TCRs less than blood at resection did.

The clonotype was recovered from a female donor with early-stage non-small cell lung cancer. This chain links TRBV5-1 with TRBJ2-3; D unclear. Sequencing was performed on PBMCs, taken at follow-up. CDR3 residues: CASSLGYKPVTDTQYF. CDR3 nucleotides: TGCGCCAGCAGCTTGGGGTATAAACCCGTCACAGATACGCAGTATTTT.